Listed here are 21 T cell receptor beta chains from one sample, sequenced in a study of human T cells and chemical hapten exposure. TCRdb called the RACE reads again in MiXCR, with one record for every CDR3 protein. This sample has more than 300,000 distinct CDR3 sequences; 4% to 6% occur once, and the top ten carry just over 2.5%. Time point noted: pre-sensitization, week 0. Sample treatment: therapeutic diphenylcyclopropenone sensitization with weekly scalp DPC. The material was whole blood, obtained in connection with sensitization to the hapten diphenylcyclopropenone (DPC). The receptors derive from a woman aged 45-65 years with alopecia areata. Some clones in this sample may be carry-over from other donors' samples.

CDR3 protein: CASSSLEVGTEAFF. DNA for the CDR3: TGCGCCAGCAGCTCCTTGGAGGTGGGCACTGAAGCTTTCTTT. The J gene is TRBJ1-1, the V gene TRBV5-1; D remains ambiguous. Germline values: CDR1 SGHRS, CDR2 YFSETQ. There are 14 residues in the CDR3. V lost 3 bases and J lost 4, with 13 bases in between.

This clonotype was seen repeatedly, ten times or more. This sequence joins TRBV5-7 and TRBJ2-1; 8 nucleotides align to TRBD1. TRBV5-7 is an ORF for which the function is uncertain. Trimming removed 2 bases from V and 8 bases from J; junction bases left unmatched: 6. The CDR3 contains 14 residues. This chain's CDR3 is CASSLGQGQHEQFF. The CDR3 DNA sequence: TGTGCCAGCAGCTTAGGACAGGGTCAGCATGAGCAGTTCTTC.

This clonotype was recorded at least ten times. The CDR3 sequence: CASSLVGGSGTEAFF. The CDR3 DNA follows: TGTGCCAGCAGCTTAGTAGGTGGGAGCGGCACTGAAGCTTTCTTT. This chain joins TRBV7-8 and TRBJ1-1; D remains ambiguous. Trimming pared 1 base from V and 4 bases from J, leaving 13 bases between. The germline gives CDR1 SGHVS, CDR2 FQNEAQ. This CDR3 spans 15 amino acids.

On this clonotype itself: A much larger clone differs from this one at a single base, so this may be a read error. This chain connects TRBV12-3 or TRBV12-4 to TRBJ2-5; D gene uncertain. The V and J ends lost 5 bases and 4 bases respectively, with 20 bases between them. The CDR3 sequence is 16 residues long. The DNA of the CDR3 is TGTGCCAGCAGTGCCGCCGAGATTAGCTGGGGAGAGACCCAGTACTTC. Protein product: CASSAAEISWGETQYF.

This clonotype was seen repeatedly, ten times or more. This rearrangement joins TRBV20-1 to TRBJ2-3; 10 bases are a match to TRBD2. The V and J ends lost 5 bases and 2 bases, in that order; junction bases with no gene match: 10. There are 16 residues in the CDR3. CDR1 and CDR2 from the germline V gene are DFQATT and SNEGSKA (reference sequence). CDR3 amino acids: CSAPLGLAAFTDTQYF. CDR3 nucleotides: TGCAGTGCTCCTCTCGGACTAGCGGCGTTCACAGATACGCAGTATTTT.

V gene TRBV20-1 combines with J gene TRBJ1-4; no firm D call. The length of the CDR3 is 15 residues. Trimming pared 0 bases from V and 5 bases from J, leaving 13 bases between. Germline V gene sequence: CDR1 DFQATT, CDR2 SNEGSKA (reference sequence). CDR3 DNA: TGCAGTGCTAGAGATATTTCGGGGATAAATGAAAAACTGTTTTTT. Translation gives CSARDISGINEKLFF.

This clonotype was found a few times. The gene calls are TRBV9 and TRBJ1-6; D is possibly TRBD1 (6 bases). Looked up from germline, CDR1 is SGDLS and CDR2 is YYNGEE. V lost 4 bases and J lost 17, with 16 bases in between. The CDR3 has 12 amino acids. The CDR3 protein is CASSTPPGAFHF. CDR3 nucleotides: TGTGCCAGCAGCACACCCCCGGGGGCCTTCCACTTT.

The rearrangement joins TRBV7-2 to TRBJ2-1; D may match TRBD1 or TRBD2 (5 bases each). Looked up from germline, CDR1 is SGHTA and CDR2 is FQGNSA. V gave up 5 bases and J gave up 10 bases, with 21 bases separating them. The CDR3 spans 15 residues. CDR3 bases: TGTGCCAGCAGCCCGGTCGGGACCGCGAGGGAGGAGCAGTTCTTC. Translating it yields CASSPVGTAREEQFF.

V is TRBV6-2 or TRBV6-3 and J is TRBJ1-1; D is undetermined. CDR1 MNHEY and CDR2 SVGEGT come from the germline V gene. This CDR3 spans 15 amino acids. Trimming left V 6 bases short and J 3 bases short, with 17 bases between. CDR3 residues: CASRYQQTGDTEAFF. The CDR3 nucleotides are TGTGCCAGCAGATACCAACAGACGGGAGACACTGAAGCTTTCTTT.

The rearrangement uses TRBV10-3 and TRBJ1-2, with D possibly matching TRBD1 (5 bases). The CDR3 consists of 15 residues. Germline CDR1 is ENHRY and CDR2 is SYGVKD. Trimming stripped 0 bases from V and 3 bases from J, with 11 bases between. The CDR3 region has the DNA TGTGCCATCAGTGAGTCGGGACGGGTCTACTATGGCTACACCTTC. Translating it yields CAISESGRVYYGYTF.

This clonotype came up many times. The genes are TRBV12-3 or TRBV12-4 and TRBJ2-3; 7 bases line up with TRBD2. The CDR3 loop spans 14 amino acids. After removal of 4 bases from V and 8 bases from J, the junction contained 9 bases not matched to a gene. The CDR3 protein is CASSSASGTGTQYF. The DNA for the CDR3 is TGTGCCAGCAGTTCAGCTAGCGGTACCGGTACGCAGTATTTT.

This clonotype was observed at least ten times. The V call is TRBV12-3 or TRBV12-4, the J call TRBJ2-7; 9 bases are shared with TRBD2. This CDR3 has 14 amino acids. After removal of 0 bases from V and 5 bases from J, the junction contained 2 bases not matched to a gene. The CDR3: CASSLARGGNEQYF. The CDR3 DNA is TGTGCCAGCAGTTTAGCGCGGGGGGGCAACGAGCAGTACTTC.

Turning to this clonotype: A much larger clone sits a single nucleotide away, making a read error possible. V and J are TRBV27 and TRBJ2-5, with a weak D call TRBD2 (5 bases). The germline CDR1 and CDR2 sequences are MNHEY and SMNVEV (reference sequence). CDR3 size: 14 residues. The CDR3: CSSSSDWAPETQYF. Here the CDR3 DNA reads TGTTCCAGCAGTTCGGACTGGGCCCCGGAGACCCAGTACTTC.

This clonotype was counted between two and nine times. CDR3 residues: CASSQLYGTTNEKLFF. The CDR3 nucleotides read TGTGCCAGCAGCCAGCTCTACGGGACAACTAATGAAAAACTGTTTTTT. The chain links TRBV3-1 to TRBJ1-4; D gene ambiguous. The germline CDR1 and CDR2 sequences are LGHDT and YNNKEL (reference sequence). Trimming took 3 bases from V and 0 from J, leaving 11 bases between them. The CDR3 has 16 amino acids.

This clonotype has a count of ten or more. This rearrangement joins TRBV5-4 to TRBJ2-1; tentatively, D is TRBD1 or TRBD2 (5 bases each). This CDR3 has 13 amino acids. The V gene's germline CDR1 is SGHNT and CDR2 YYREEE (reference sequence). Trimming stripped 1 base from V and 5 bases from J, with 7 bases between. The CDR3 loop reads CASSLMGDNEQFF. CDR3 DNA: TGTGCCAGCAGCTTGATGGGGGACAATGAGCAGTTCTTC.

This clonotype was counted between two and nine times. This chain uses TRBV7-2 with TRBJ2-1; the match to TRBD1 covers 10 bases. J lost 9 bases, V lost 4 bases, and 6 bases had no gene match. The CDR3 covers 14 residues. Germline CDR1 SGHTA, CDR2 FQGNSA. The CDR3 DNA is TGTGCCAGCAGCTCCCCGACAGGGGGCACTGAGCAGTTCTTC. Its protein is CASSSPTGGTEQFF.

This clonotype was seen a few times. The J gene is TRBJ1-1, the V gene TRBV12-3 or TRBV12-4; D gene ambiguous. The CDR3 has 14 amino acids. Trimming removed 5 bases from V and 11 bases from J, with 21 bases in between. The CDR3 region has the DNA TGTGCCAGCAGTACTTACCCAGAGGCCGGAGGGGCTTTCTTT. Translation gives CASSTYPEAGGAFF.

This chain links TRBV4-3 with TRBJ2-3; perhaps D is TRBD1 or TRBD2 (5 bases each). Germline V CDR1 and CDR2: LGHNA, YSLEER. V gave up 0 bases and J gave up 4 bases, with 11 bases separating them. CDR3 length: 15 amino acids. The CDR3 here is CASSQDRDRPDTQYF. The CDR3 region has the DNA TGCGCCAGCAGCCAAGACAGGGACCGCCCAGATACGCAGTATTTT.

This clonotype was seen a single time. This chain connects TRBV29-1 to TRBJ2-7, with TRBD1 identical over 7 bases. CDR1 and CDR2 (germline): SQVTM, ANQGSEA. The CDR3 has 12 residues. V dropped 4 bases and J dropped 4; count of bases not matched to a gene: 4. The CDR3 DNA reads as TGCAGCGTTGGGGGACAGAGATACGAGCAGTACTTC. It codes for CSVGGQRYEQYF.

This chain links TRBV30 with TRBJ2-2, with 7 nucleotides matching TRBD1. Germline values: CDR1 GTSNPN, CDR2 SVGIG (reference sequence). The CDR3 totals 16 residues. The trim removed 2 bases at V and 2 bases at J, leaving 8 bases unmatched. DNA for the CDR3: TGTGCCTGGAGTCGAAGGGGGCAGCTAAACACCGGGGAGCTGTTTTTT. Encoded protein: CAWSRRGQLNTGELFF.

This clonotype was observed many times. The chain combines TRBV6-4 with TRBJ1-3; D uncertain. The CDR3 covers 11 residues. V dropped 9 bases and J dropped 2 bases, with 5 bases sitting between them. Germline lookup yields CDR1 MRHNA and CDR2 SNTAGT. CDR3 loop: CARRAGNTIYF. The CDR3 nucleotides are TGTGCCAGGAGAGCTGGAAACACCATATATTTT.